The 29 T cell receptor beta chains presented below share a single source sample, sequenced in a study of molecular identifiers for immune sequencing clone quantification. One entry per CDR3 protein, called by TCRdb with MiXCR from the PCR reads. The sample has 490,000 or so distinct CDR3 sequences; around 23% are singletons. What was sequenced was naive CD8+ T cells from blood, with Jurkat cell RNA spiked in. Subset defined: FACS-sorted CD8+CD4-CCR7+CD45RA+ naive T cells. These TCRs come from a human donor in good health. Some libraries in this study had Jurkat cell RNA spiked in.

This clonotype occurred a few times. The genes are TRBV5-1 and TRBJ2-3; 10 bases align to TRBD2. Germline V gives CDR1 SGHRS, CDR2 YFSETQ. V lost 4 bases, J lost 3 bases, and 8 bases stayed unmatched. CDR3 size: 16 residues. The CDR3 nucleotides read TGCGCCAGCAGCATGAAGCTAGCGGGAGTAACAGATACGCAGTATTTT. Protein: CASSMKLAGVTDTQYF.

This clonotype was observed once. V is TRBV6-2 or TRBV6-3 and J is TRBJ2-5; 9 bases align to TRBD2. This CDR3 is 18 amino acids long. CDR1 and CDR2 (germline): MNHEY, SVGEGT. V trimming: 6 bases; J trimming: 5 bases; junction bases outside the gene matches: 19. In nucleotides, the CDR3 is TGTGCCAGCAGACACACGATTGTTAGCGGGAGTCTCCATGAGACCCAGTACTTC. As protein: CASRHTIVSGSLHETQYF.

The V call is TRBV19, the J call TRBJ1-1; D is unresolved. Germline-derived CDR1 and CDR2 are LNHDA and SQIVND (reference sequence). The CDR3 extends over 15 amino acids. Deletions cut 9 bases from V and 2 bases from J, with 19 bases between. CDR3 amino acids: CASIPSTRSNTEAFF. The DNA for the CDR3 is TGTGCCAGCATCCCATCGACCCGGAGTAACACTGAAGCTTTCTTT.

This clonotype appeared many times. The genes are TRBV6-6 and TRBJ2-3, with TRBD1 as a possible D gene (5 bases). The germline V and J ends were trimmed by 0 bases and 2 bases, with 15 bases remaining between them. The CDR3 length is 17 residues. In germline, CDR1 is MNHNY, CDR2 SVGAGI (reference sequence). The CDR3 DNA reads as TGTGCCAGCAGTTACTCGATATTTGCCAGGGACACAGATACGCAGTATTTT. This codes for CASSYSIFARDTDTQYF.

This clonotype was detected only once. A much larger clonotype is one base distant, so this may be a read error. The V gene is TRBV7-9, the J gene TRBJ2-5; 7 nucleotides align to TRBD1. The germline V gene encodes CDR1 SEHNR and CDR2 FQNEAQ (reference sequence). The CDR3 runs to 15 residues. Trimming removed 5 bases from V and 2 bases from J; junction bases left unmatched: 8. The CDR3 nucleotides read TGTGCCAGCAGCCCCACCGGGACAGCTCAAGAGACCCAGTACTTC. It encodes CASSPTGTAQETQYF.

This sequence joins TRBV6-2 or TRBV6-3 and TRBJ2-3; maybe TRBD1 (5 bases). The CDR3 has 16 residues. Between the trimmed V and J ends, which lost 6 bases and 2 bases, there was a span of 18 bases. From germline, CDR1 is MNHEY and CDR2 SVGEGT. The CDR3 nucleotides read TGTGCCAGCAGGCAATCAGGGTCCTACTCCACAGATACGCAGTATTTT. Translated: CASRQSGSYSTDTQYF.

This rearrangement joins TRBV4-3 to TRBJ2-1, with D possibly being TRBD1 (5 bases). V shed 0 bases and J shed 4 bases, with 19 bases lying between them. CDR1 is LGHNA and CDR2 is YSLEER in the germline V gene. The CDR3 runs to 18 residues. The CDR3 DNA is TGCGCCAGCAGCCAAGATCGCGCCCGGCCAGGGCTATACAATGAGCAGTTCTTC. As protein: CASSQDRARPGLYNEQFF.

This clonotype has only a few counts. The chain employs TRBV7-2 and TRBJ2-7; 13 bases are a match to TRBD2. The CDR3 is made up of 15 amino acids. CDR1 SGHTA and CDR2 FQGNSA come from the germline V gene. V was clipped by 5 bases and J by 3 bases; unmatched bases: 4. CDR3 DNA sequence: TGTGCCAGCAGCCGAACTAGCGGGGGGGGCTACGAGCAGTACTTC. Protein sequence: CASSRTSGGGYEQYF.

This clonotype was counted a few times. The gene calls are TRBV27 and TRBJ2-3; D perhaps matches TRBD2 (5 bases). Germline CDR1 reads MNHEY; CDR2 reads SMNVEV (reference sequence). CDR3 length equals 14 residues. Trimming pared 5 bases from V and 0 bases from J, leaving 9 bases between. The CDR3: CASSIRTSTDTQYF. The CDR3 DNA reads as TGTGCCAGCAGTATCCGGACTAGCACAGATACGCAGTATTTT.

The rearrangement joins TRBV6-2 or TRBV6-3 to TRBJ2-7; 9 positions match TRBD1. J lost 1 base, V lost 5 bases, and 9 bases had no gene match. This CDR3 region has 16 residues. Germline V gene data show CDR1 as MNHEY and CDR2 as SVGEGT. This chain's CDR3 is CASSKRPGQGSYEQYF. DNA of the CDR3: TGTGCCAGCAGTAAACGCCCGGGACAGGGTTCCTACGAGCAGTACTTC.

This clonotype was observed at least ten times. J is TRBJ2-3 and V is TRBV4-3, with no clear D. Germline V lookup: CDR1 LGHNA, CDR2 YSLEER. This CDR3 comprises 16 residues. Trimming stripped 0 bases from V and 3 bases from J, with 13 bases between. CDR3 loop: CASSQDWAGLTDTQYF. The DNA for the CDR3 is TGCGCCAGCAGCCAAGATTGGGCCGGCTTAACAGATACGCAGTATTTT.

V is TRBV28 and J is TRBJ2-5; 9 nucleotides align to TRBD1. Germline V CDR1 and CDR2: MDHEN, SYDVKM. There are 16 residues in the CDR3. V lost 5 bases and J lost 5; bases outside the gene matches: 12. The CDR3 reads CASSPRTGDFGETQYF. CDR3 DNA sequence: TGTGCCAGCAGTCCTCGGACAGGGGATTTTGGGGAGACCCAGTACTTC. Combining the CDR3 with reference TRBV28 and TRBJ2-5 gives the whole variable domain DVKVTQSSRYLVKRTGEKVFLECVQDMDHENMFWYRQDPGLGLRLIYFSYDVKMKEKGDIPEGYSVSREKKERFSLILESASTNQTSMYLCASSPRTGDFGETQYFGPGTRLLVL.

This clonotype was seen repeatedly, ten times or more. This chain joins TRBV21-1 and TRBJ2-7. TRBV21-1 is a pseudogene segment. The CDR3 is made up of 13 amino acids. CDR3 sequence: CASSKEVGYEQYF. CDR3 coding DNA: TGTGCCAGCAGCAAAGAAGTAGGTTACGAGCAGTACTTC.

The count of this clonotype is one. V is TRBV20-1 and J is TRBJ2-7, with a possible D match to TRBD1 (7 bases). V dropped 6 bases and J dropped 2 bases, with 17 bases sitting between them. Germline V lookup: CDR1 DFQATT, CDR2 SNEGSKA (reference sequence). The CDR3 covers 14 residues. The CDR3 bases are TGCAGTGCGCGGGGACAGTTTTTAGCCTACGAGCAGTACTTC. Its protein is CSARGQFLAYEQYF.

The chain joins TRBV28 to TRBJ2-2, with 9 bases lining up with TRBD1. Per germline, CDR1 MDHEN and CDR2 SYDVKM. The CDR3 consists of 15 residues. The trim removed 4 bases at V and 4 bases at J, leaving 4 bases unmatched. CDR3 protein: CASSYRGLSTGELFF. In DNA, the CDR3 is TGTGCCAGCAGTTACAGGGGGCTCTCCACCGGGGAGCTGTTTTTT.

This clonotype has a count of ten or more. The chain employs TRBV9 and TRBJ2-7; perhaps TRBD1 as D (6 bases). The germline V gene has CDR1 SGDLS and CDR2 YYNGEE. V gave up 4 bases and J gave up 2 bases, with 16 bases separating them. This CDR3 spans 15 amino acids. Written as DNA, the CDR3 is TGTGCCAGCAGCCCAACCGGGGACACCACCTACGAGCAGTACTTC. Protein product: CASSPTGDTTYEQYF. The complete variable domain, with remaining parts taken from reference TRBV9 and TRBJ2-7, reads DSGVTQTPKHLITATGQRVTLRCSPRSGDLSVYWYQQSLDQGLQFLIQYYNGEERAKGNILERFSAQQFPDLHSELNLSSLELGDSALYFCASSPTGDTTYEQYFGPGTRLTVT.

This clonotype was seen a handful of times. The chain joins TRBV7-9 to TRBJ2-1; no clear D. CDR1 is SEHNR, CDR2 FQNEAQ, per germline (reference sequence). The CDR3 has 17 residues. The germline V and J ends were trimmed by 3 bases and 3 bases, with 18 bases remaining between them. The CDR3 here is CASSLERGRGDYNEQFF. CDR3 DNA sequence: TGTGCCAGCAGCTTGGAGAGAGGTCGCGGTGACTACAATGAGCAGTTCTTC.

J is TRBJ1-1 and V is TRBV11-2; D gene unclear. The germline V and J ends were trimmed by 5 bases and 3 bases, with 16 bases remaining between them. The length of the CDR3 is 15 residues. Germline-derived CDR1 and CDR2 are SGHAT and FQNNGV. Here the CDR3 reads CASSIAFGPYTEAFF. The CDR3 DNA follows: TGTGCCAGCAGCATAGCTTTTGGTCCTTACACTGAAGCTTTCTTT.

This clonotype has more than one count but fewer than ten. The chain employs TRBV12-3 or TRBV12-4 and TRBJ1-1, with 7 bases matching TRBD1. V trimming: 4 bases; J trimming: 4 bases; junction bases outside the gene matches: 6. The CDR3 contains 14 residues. CDR3 sequence (DNA): TGTGCCAGCAGTTCGGACAGGAGGGCCACTGAAGCTTTCTTT. This gives the protein CASSSDRRATEAFF.

Many counts were recorded for this clonotype. The chain combines TRBV11-2 with TRBJ1-1, with 7 bases aligning to TRBD1. The V segment lost 5 bases and the J segment 7 bases; nucleotides outside the gene matches: 7. The CDR3 is made up of 13 amino acids. Germline values: CDR1 SGHAT, CDR2 FQNNGV. The CDR3 DNA reads as TGTGCCAGCAGCCCCGGGACAGCCGATGAAGCTTTCTTT. Amino acid sequence: CASSPGTADEAFF.

The chain carries TRBV2 and TRBJ1-2; D is unclear. Germline CDR1 SNHLY, CDR2 FYNNEI. This CDR3 has 15 amino acids. Between the trimmed V and J ends, which lost 3 bases and 4 bases, there was a span of 15 bases. CDR3 sequence reads: CASSDETPRVYGYTF. CDR3 nucleotides: TGTGCCAGCAGTGATGAAACACCGAGGGTCTATGGCTACACCTTC.

This clonotype was seen many times. The chain couples TRBV27 to TRBJ1-5; TRBD1 might be the D (6 bases). This CDR3 contains 17 residues. V shed 4 bases and J shed 0 bases, with 16 bases lying between them. CDR1 is MNHEY and CDR2 is SMNVEV in the germline V gene (reference sequence). CDR3 amino acids: CASSSLGTSYSNQPQHF. CDR3 sequence (DNA): TGTGCCAGCAGTTCACTAGGGACATCATATAGCAATCAGCCCCAGCATTTT.

This clonotype was seen a single time. CDR3 DNA sequence: TGCGCCAGCAGCCAAGAATTCACTACAGGGCTTAGCAATCAGCCCCAGCATTTT. Residues: CASSQEFTTGLSNQPQHF. The gene calls are TRBV4-1 and TRBJ1-5; D possibly corresponds to TRBD1 (6 bases). From germline, CDR1 is MGHRA and CDR2 YSYEKL. The V gene lost 0 bases and the J gene lost 0 bases, with 15 bases spanning the gap. The CDR3 totals 18 residues.

In regard to this clonotype: The final CDR3 position lacks the conserved phenylalanine or tryptophan, pointing to a likely read error. V and J are TRBV6-2 or TRBV6-3 and TRBJ2-7; D is undetermined. From germline, CDR1 is MNHEY and CDR2 SVGEGT. The V end lost 2 bases, the J end lost 2 bases, and 10 bases lay between the germline ends. CDR3 length: 14 amino acids. CDR3 residues: CASSYPDRAYEQYL. The CDR3 region has the DNA TGTGCCAGCAGTTACCCGGACCGAGCCTACGAGCAGTACCTC.

The table lists this clonotype with many counts. CDR3 loop: CASSNTNGAEREKLFF. DNA for the CDR3: TGTGCCAGCAGCAACACAAACGGGGCGGAACGTGAAAAACTGTTTTTT. The rearrangement uses TRBV11-2 and TRBJ1-4, with D tentatively TRBD1 (5 bases). CDR3 length: 16 amino acids. V dropped 5 bases and J dropped 7 bases, with 20 bases sitting between them. The V gene's germline CDR1 is SGHAT and CDR2 FQNNGV.

The rearrangement links TRBV7-6 to TRBJ2-2, with D perhaps being TRBD1 or TRBD2 (5 bases each). Trimming stripped 8 bases from V and 4 bases from J, with 17 bases between. Germline-derived CDR1 and CDR2 are SGHVS and FNYEAQ. The CDR3 is 15 amino acids. This chain's CDR3 is CASGVGPEGTGELFF. The CDR3, as DNA: TGTGCCAGCGGTGTGGGGCCAGAGGGCACCGGGGAGCTGTTTTTT.

This clonotype was recorded at least ten times. This chain connects TRBV7-2 to TRBJ1-5, with TRBD1 identical over 8 bases. This CDR3 spans 16 amino acids. Germline values: CDR1 SGHTA, CDR2 FQGNSA. J was trimmed by 1 base and V by 5 bases; bases with no gene match: 7. The CDR3 protein is CASSPKDRASNQPQHF. DNA for the CDR3: TGTGCCAGCAGCCCTAAGGACAGGGCAAGCAATCAGCCCCAGCATTTT. The entire variable domain, with the rest obtained from reference TRBV7-2 and TRBJ1-5, is as follows: GAGVSQSPSNKVTEKGKDVELRCDPISGHTALYWYRQSLGQGLEFLIYFQGNSAPDKSGLPSDRFSAERTGGSVSTLTIQRTQQEDSAVYLCASSPKDRASNQPQHFGDGTRLSIL.

Only a few counts were recorded for this clonotype. The chain links TRBV4-1 to TRBJ2-3; no reliable D call. Trimming took off 4 bases at V and 2 bases at J, with 10 bases between the two ends. The CDR3 length is 14 residues. The V gene's germline CDR1 is MGHRA and CDR2 YSYEKL. DNA for the CDR3: TGCGCCAGCAGCCCTCTGGGCTACACAGATACGCAGTATTTT. As protein: CASSPLGYTDTQYF.

This clonotype was counted many times. The chain couples TRBV4-2 to TRBJ2-3; D is unresolved. The length of the CDR3 is 13 residues. Germline CDR1 LGHNA, CDR2 YNFKEQ. The ends were cut back, 0 bases at V and 4 bases at J, with 5 bases in the middle. The CDR3 sequence: CASSQDDPDTQYF. DNA for the CDR3: TGTGCCAGCAGCCAAGATGACCCAGATACGCAGTATTTT.